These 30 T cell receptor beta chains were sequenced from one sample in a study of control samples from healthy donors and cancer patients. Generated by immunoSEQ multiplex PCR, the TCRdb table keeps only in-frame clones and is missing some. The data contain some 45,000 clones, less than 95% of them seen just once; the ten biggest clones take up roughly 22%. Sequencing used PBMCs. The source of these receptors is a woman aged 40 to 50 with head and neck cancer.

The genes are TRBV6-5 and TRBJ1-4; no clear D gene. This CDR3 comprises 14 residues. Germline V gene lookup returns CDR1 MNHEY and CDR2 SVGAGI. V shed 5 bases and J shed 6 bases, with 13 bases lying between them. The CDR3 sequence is CASSPRPPHEKLFF. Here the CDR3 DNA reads TGTGCCAGCAGTCCTCGTCCACCCCATGAAAAACTGTTTTTT.

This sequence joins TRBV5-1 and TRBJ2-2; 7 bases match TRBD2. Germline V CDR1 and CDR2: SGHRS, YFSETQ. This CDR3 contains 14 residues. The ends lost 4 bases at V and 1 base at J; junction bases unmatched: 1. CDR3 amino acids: CASSVAGNTGELFF. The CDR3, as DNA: TGCGCCAGCAGCGTAGCGGGGAACACCGGGGAGCTGTTTTTT.

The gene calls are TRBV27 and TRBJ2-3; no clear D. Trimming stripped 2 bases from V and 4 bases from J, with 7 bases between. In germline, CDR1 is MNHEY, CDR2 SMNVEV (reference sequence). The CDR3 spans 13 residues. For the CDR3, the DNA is TGTGCCAGCAGTTTAAGCGCAGCAGATACGCAGTATTTT. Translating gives CASSLSAADTQYF.

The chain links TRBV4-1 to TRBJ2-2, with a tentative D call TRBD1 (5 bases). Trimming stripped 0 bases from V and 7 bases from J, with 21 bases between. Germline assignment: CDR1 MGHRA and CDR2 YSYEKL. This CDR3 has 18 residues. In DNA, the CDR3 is TGCGCCAGCAGCCAAGAAGTTGTAGGGGCAAGGGCCCTCGGGGAGCTGTTTTTT. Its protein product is CASSQEVVGARALGELFF.

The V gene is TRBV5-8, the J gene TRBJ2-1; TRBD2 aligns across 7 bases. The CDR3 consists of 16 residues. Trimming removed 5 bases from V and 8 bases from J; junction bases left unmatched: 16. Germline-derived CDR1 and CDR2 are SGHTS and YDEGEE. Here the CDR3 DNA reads TGTGCCAGCAGGGGGGGGATACGACTGGGTGAGGATGAGCAGTTCTTC. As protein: CASRGGIRLGEDEQFF.

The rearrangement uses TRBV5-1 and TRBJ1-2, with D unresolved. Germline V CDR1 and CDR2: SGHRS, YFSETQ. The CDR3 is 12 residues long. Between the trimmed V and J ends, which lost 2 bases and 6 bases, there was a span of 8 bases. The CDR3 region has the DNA TGCGCCAGCAGCTTTCAGACTGATGGCTACACCTTC. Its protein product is CASSFQTDGYTF.

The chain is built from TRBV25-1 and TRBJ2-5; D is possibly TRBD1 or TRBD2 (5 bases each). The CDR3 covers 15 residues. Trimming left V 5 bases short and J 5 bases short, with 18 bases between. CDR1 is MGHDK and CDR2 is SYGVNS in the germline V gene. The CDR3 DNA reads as TGTGCCAGCAGTCCCCGAGGGGCGGGCCGGGAGACCCAGTACTTC. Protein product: CASSPRGAGRETQYF. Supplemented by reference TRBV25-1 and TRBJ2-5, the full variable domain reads EADIYQTPRYLVIGTGKKITLECSQTMGHDKMYWYQQDPGMELHLIHYSYGVNSTEKGDLSSESTVSRIRTEHFPLTLESARPSHTSQYLCASSPRGAGRETQYFGPGTRLLVL.

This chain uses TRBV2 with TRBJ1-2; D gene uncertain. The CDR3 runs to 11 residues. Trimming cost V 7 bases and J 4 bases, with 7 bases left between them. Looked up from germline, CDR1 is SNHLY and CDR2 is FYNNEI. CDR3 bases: TGTGCCAGCACTACCTCCTATGGCTACACCTTC. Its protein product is CASTTSYGYTF.

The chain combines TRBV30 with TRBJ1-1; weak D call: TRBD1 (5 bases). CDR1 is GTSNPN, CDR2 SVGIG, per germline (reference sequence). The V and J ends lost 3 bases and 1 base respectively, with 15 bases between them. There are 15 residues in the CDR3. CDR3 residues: CAWRNRLGPNTEAFF. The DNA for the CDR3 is TGTGCCTGGAGAAACAGGTTGGGGCCGAACACTGAAGCTTTCTTT. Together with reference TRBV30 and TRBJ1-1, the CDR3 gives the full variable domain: SQTIHQWPATLVQPVGSPLSLECTVEGTSNPNLYWYRQAAGRGLQLLFYSVGIGQISSEVPQNLSASRPQDRQFILSSKKLLLSDSGFYLCAWRNRLGPNTEAFFGQGTRLTVV.

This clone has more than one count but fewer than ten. The CDR3 coding sequence is TGTGCCAGCAGCAACTGGGACAGTCTCTCCTACGAGCAGTACTTC. Protein: CASSNWDSLSYEQYF. The rearrangement joins TRBV21-1 to TRBJ2-7; TRBD1, as called in the table, went unchecked against the DNA. TRBV21-1 is classified as a pseudogene. This CDR3 is built from 15 residues.

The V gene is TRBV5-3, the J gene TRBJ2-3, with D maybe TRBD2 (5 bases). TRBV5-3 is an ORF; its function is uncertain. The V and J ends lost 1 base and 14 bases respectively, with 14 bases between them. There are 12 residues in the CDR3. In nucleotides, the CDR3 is TGTGCCAGAAGCTTGCTAGCCCCCCATCTGTATTTT. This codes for CARSLLAPHLYF.

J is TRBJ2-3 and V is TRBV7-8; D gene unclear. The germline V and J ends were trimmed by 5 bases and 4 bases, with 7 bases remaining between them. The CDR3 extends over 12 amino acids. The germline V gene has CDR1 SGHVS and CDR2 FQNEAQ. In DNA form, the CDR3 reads TGTGCCAGCAGCATCGCCCCAGATACGCAGTATTTT. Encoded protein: CASSIAPDTQYF.

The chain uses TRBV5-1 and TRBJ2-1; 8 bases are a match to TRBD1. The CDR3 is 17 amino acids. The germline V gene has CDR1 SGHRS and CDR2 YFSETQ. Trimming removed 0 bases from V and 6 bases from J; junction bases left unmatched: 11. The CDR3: CASSLARQGKRVNEQFF. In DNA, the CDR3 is TGCGCCAGCAGCTTGGCCCGACAGGGGAAGAGGGTCAATGAGCAGTTCTTC.

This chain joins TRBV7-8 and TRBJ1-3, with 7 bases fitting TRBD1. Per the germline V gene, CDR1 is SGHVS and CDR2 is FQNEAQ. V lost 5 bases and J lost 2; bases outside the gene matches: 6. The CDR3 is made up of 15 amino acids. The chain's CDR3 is CASSPRGRAGNTIYF. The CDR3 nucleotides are TGTGCCAGCAGCCCCAGGGGGAGAGCTGGAAACACCATATATTTT.

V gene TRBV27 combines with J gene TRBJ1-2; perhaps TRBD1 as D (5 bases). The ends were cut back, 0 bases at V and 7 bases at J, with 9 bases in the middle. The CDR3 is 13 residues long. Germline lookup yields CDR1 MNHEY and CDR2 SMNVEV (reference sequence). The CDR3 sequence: CASSLSIRGGYTF. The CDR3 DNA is TGTGCCAGCAGTTTATCGATAAGGGGTGGCTACACCTTC.

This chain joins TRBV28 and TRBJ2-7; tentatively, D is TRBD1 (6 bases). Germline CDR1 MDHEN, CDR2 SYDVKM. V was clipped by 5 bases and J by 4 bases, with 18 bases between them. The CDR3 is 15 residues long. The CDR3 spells CASSPEDSLNYEQYF. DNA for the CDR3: TGTGCCAGCAGTCCCGAGGACAGTCTAAATTACGAGCAGTACTTC.

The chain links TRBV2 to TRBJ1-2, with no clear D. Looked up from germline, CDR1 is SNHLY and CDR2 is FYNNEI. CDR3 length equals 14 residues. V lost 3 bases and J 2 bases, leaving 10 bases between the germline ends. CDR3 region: CASSDGLTNYGYTF. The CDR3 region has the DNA TGTGCCAGCAGTGATGGGTTAACCAACTATGGCTACACCTTC.

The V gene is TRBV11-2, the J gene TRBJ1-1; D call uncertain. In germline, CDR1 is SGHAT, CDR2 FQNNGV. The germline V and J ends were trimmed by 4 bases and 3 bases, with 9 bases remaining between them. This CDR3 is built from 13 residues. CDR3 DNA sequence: TGTGCCAGCAGCTATGCCGGGGACACTGAAGCTTTCTTT. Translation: CASSYAGDTEAFF.

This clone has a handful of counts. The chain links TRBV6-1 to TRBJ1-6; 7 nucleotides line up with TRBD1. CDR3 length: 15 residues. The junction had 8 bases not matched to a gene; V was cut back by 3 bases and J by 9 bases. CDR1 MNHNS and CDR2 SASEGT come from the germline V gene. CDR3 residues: CASSERTGRISPLHF. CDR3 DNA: TGTGCCAGCAGTGAGCGGACAGGTAGAATTTCACCCCTCCACTTT.

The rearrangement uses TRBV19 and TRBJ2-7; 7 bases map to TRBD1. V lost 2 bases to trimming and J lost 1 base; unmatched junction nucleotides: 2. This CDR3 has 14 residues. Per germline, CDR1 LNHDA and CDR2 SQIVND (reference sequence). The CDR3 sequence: CASSITGASYEQYF. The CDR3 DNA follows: TGTGCCAGTAGTATAACAGGGGCGTCCTACGAGCAGTACTTC.

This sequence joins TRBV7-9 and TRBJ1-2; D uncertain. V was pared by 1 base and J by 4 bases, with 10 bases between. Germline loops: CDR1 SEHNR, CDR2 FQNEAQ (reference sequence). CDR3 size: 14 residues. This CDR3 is CASSLGADVYGYTF. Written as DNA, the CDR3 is TGTGCCAGCAGCTTAGGCGCAGATGTCTATGGCTACACCTTC.

CDR3: CATSKGETEAFF. The CDR3, as DNA: TGTGCCACCAGTAAGGGGGAGACTGAAGCTTTCTTT. The V and J genes are TRBV24-1 and TRBJ1-1, with a tentative D call TRBD1 (6 bases). V was pared by 6 bases and J by 5 bases, with 9 bases between. This CDR3 is built from 12 residues. Germline V CDR1 and CDR2: KGHDR, SFDVKD.

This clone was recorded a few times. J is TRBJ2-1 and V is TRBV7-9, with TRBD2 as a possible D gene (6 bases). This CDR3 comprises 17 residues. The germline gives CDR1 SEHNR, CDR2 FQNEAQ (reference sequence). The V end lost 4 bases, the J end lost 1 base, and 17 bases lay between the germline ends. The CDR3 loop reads CASSSFGAGSSYNEQFF. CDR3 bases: TGTGCCAGCAGCTCGTTCGGGGCGGGAAGTTCCTACAATGAGCAGTTCTTC.

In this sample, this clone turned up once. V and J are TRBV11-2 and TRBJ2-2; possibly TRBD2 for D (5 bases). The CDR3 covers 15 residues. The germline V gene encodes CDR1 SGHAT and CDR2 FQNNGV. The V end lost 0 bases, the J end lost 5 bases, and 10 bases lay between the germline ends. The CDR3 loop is CASSLDYRGTGELFF. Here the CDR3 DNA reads TGTGCCAGCAGCTTAGATTATCGGGGAACCGGGGAGCTGTTTTTT.

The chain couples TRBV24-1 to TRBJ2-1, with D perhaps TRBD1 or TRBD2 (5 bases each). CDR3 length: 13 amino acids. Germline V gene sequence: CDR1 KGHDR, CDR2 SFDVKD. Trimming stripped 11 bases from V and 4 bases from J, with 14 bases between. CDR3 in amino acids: CASRPEGYNEQFF. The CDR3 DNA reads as TGTGCCAGCCGACCCGAGGGGTACAATGAGCAGTTCTTC.

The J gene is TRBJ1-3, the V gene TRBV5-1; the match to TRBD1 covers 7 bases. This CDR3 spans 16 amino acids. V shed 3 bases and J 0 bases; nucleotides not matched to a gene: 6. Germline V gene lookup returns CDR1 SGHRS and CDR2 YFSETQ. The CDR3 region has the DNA TGCGCCAGCAGCTCTACCACAGGGGACTCTGGAAACACCATATATTTT. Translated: CASSSTTGDSGNTIYF.

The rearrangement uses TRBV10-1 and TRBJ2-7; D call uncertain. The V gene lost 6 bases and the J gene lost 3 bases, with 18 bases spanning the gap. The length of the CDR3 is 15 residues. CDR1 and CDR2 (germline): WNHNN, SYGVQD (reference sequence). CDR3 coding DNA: TGCGCCAGCAGCTCCGGTGGAGAGCCGGGCTACGAGCAGTACTTC. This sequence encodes CASSSGGEPGYEQYF.

The CDR3 spells CASSFGTGAGTEAFF. The DNA for the CDR3 is TGCGCCAGCAGCTTCGGGACAGGGGCTGGGACTGAAGCTTTCTTT. The chain recombines TRBV5-1 with TRBJ1-1; 10 bases align to TRBD1. Germline lookup yields CDR1 SGHRS and CDR2 YFSETQ. V lost 2 bases and J lost 5; bases outside the gene matches: 6. CDR3 size: 15 residues.

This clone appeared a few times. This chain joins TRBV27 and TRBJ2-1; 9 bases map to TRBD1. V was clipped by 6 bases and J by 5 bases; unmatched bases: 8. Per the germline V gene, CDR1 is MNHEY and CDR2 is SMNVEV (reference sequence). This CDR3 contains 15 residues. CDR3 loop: CASSLGTGSNNEQFF. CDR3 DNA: TGTGCCAGCAGCCTCGGGACAGGGTCGAACAATGAGCAGTTCTTC.

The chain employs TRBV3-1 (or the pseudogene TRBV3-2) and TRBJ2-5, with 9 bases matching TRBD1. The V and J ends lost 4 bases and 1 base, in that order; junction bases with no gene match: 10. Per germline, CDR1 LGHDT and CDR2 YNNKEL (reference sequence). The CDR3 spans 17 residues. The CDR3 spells CASSPLTGQGIQETQYF. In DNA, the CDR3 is TGTGCCAGCAGCCCCCTAACGGGACAGGGAATCCAAGAGACCCAGTACTTC.